A single sample gave rise to the 11 T cell receptor beta chains below, sequenced in a study of blood T cell repertoires in COVID-19. TCRdb's table, derived via immunoSEQ multiplex PCR, lists solely in-frame clones and lacks some. The profile shows 55,000 to 75,000 clones, roughly 80% of them singletons. The sample was peripheral blood. These TCRs come from an elderly man with active or convalescent COVID-19.

The rearrangement uses TRBV20-1 and TRBJ1-1, with TRBD1 as a possible D gene (5 bases). Germline V CDR1 and CDR2: DFQATT, SNEGSKA (reference sequence). Trimming shortened V by 3 bases and J by 5 bases, and 19 bases separated the two germline ends. The CDR3 has 15 residues. The CDR3 DNA reads as TGCAGTGCTAGTTCGGGGGAAAGAAAGACTACTGAAGCTTTCTTT. This gives the protein CSASSGERKTTEAFF.

The chain has TRBV7-3 and TRBJ1-1; no reliable D call. CDR1 and CDR2 (germline): SGHTA, FQGTGA. This CDR3 has 16 residues. Trimming shortened V by 0 bases and J by 0 bases, and 11 bases separated the two germline ends. The CDR3 DNA follows: TGTGCCAGCAGCTTAACCTACCCGAAATTGAACACTGAAGCTTTCTTT. Amino acids: CASSLTYPKLNTEAFF.

This chain uses TRBV28 with TRBJ2-3; D remains unclear. V gave up 3 bases and J gave up 4 bases, with 5 bases separating them. The germline gives CDR1 MDHEN, CDR2 SYDVKM. This CDR3 has 12 residues. DNA of the CDR3: TGTGCCAGCAGTTTCTCTCCAGATACGCAGTATTTT. This sequence encodes CASSFSPDTQYF.

This clone was counted once. The gene calls are TRBV7-9 and TRBJ2-7; 9 bases map to TRBD2. The CDR3 covers 15 residues. V was clipped by 5 bases and J by 4 bases; unmatched bases: 9. CDR1 is SEHNR, CDR2 FQNEAQ, per germline (reference sequence). This CDR3 is CASSRVVSGGYEQYF. The DNA for the CDR3 is TGTGCCAGCAGCAGGGTGGTTAGCGGGGGATACGAGCAGTACTTC.

The CDR3 nucleotides are TGTGCCAGCAGCGTCCATACAGGGGGTTATGGCTACACCTTC. It codes for CASSVHTGGYGYTF. The chain carries TRBV9 and TRBJ1-2; 8 nucleotides match TRBD1. The CDR3 is made up of 14 amino acids. V lost 2 bases to trimming and J lost 5 bases; unmatched junction nucleotides: 5. Germline V CDR1 and CDR2: SGDLS, YYNGEE.

The chain employs TRBV3-1 (or the pseudogene TRBV3-2) and TRBJ2-1; TRBD2 agrees at 11 bases. The CDR3 is made up of 15 amino acids. From germline, CDR1 is LGHDT and CDR2 YNNKEL (reference sequence). The junction had 7 bases not matched to a gene; V was cut back by 4 bases and J by 8 bases. The CDR3 DNA sequence: TGTGCCAGCAGCCCACTAGCGGGGGTGGGCCATGAGCAGTTCTTC. Its protein is CASSPLAGVGHEQFF.

This rearrangement joins TRBV7-2 to TRBJ1-2; D is possibly TRBD1 (5 bases). The V gene lost 2 bases and the J gene lost 7 bases, with 20 bases spanning the gap. Looked up from germline, CDR1 is SGHTA and CDR2 is FQGNSA. The CDR3 spans 16 residues. The CDR3 here is CASSLNPSGGSRGYTF. The CDR3 region has the DNA TGTGCCAGCAGCTTAAACCCGTCGGGGGGTTCGCGTGGCTACACCTTC.

The rearrangement uses TRBV29-1 and TRBJ2-7, with 8 nucleotides matching TRBD1. V lost 6 bases and J lost 3; bases outside the gene matches: 10. CDR3 length equals 14 residues. Germline assignment: CDR1 SQVTM and CDR2 ANQGSEA. CDR3 DNA: TGCAGCGTCATACAGGGGGAGGTCTACTACGAGCAGTACTTC. Residues: CSVIQGEVYYEQYF.

The CDR3 coding sequence is TGTGCCAGCAGTGGTCCCACTAGCGGGGTCCACAATGAGCAGTTCTTC. Its translation: CASSGPTSGVHNEQFF. The chain links TRBV6-1 to TRBJ2-1; 10 positions agree with TRBD2. With 4 bases clipped from V and 5 bases from J, the junction kept 8 bases outside the gene matches. The germline CDR1 and CDR2 sequences are MNHNS and SASEGT. The length of the CDR3 is 16 residues.

J is TRBJ2-3 and V is TRBV10-3; tentative D call: TRBD2 (6 bases). The CDR3 is 18 residues long. CDR1 and CDR2 (germline): ENHRY, SYGVKD. With 6 bases removed from V and 3 bases from J, the gap between germline ends came to 25 bases. This CDR3 reads CAIRHDWGSGGVTDTQYF. The DNA of the CDR3 is TGTGCCATCAGGCATGATTGGGGTAGCGGTGGAGTTACAGATACGCAGTATTTT.

The chain recombines TRBV15 with TRBJ2-7; 12 bases fit TRBD1. V was clipped by 5 bases and J by 6 bases; unmatched bases: 8. The CDR3 has 15 residues. From germline, CDR1 is LNHNV and CDR2 YYDKDF (reference sequence). CDR3 sequence: CATSLQGTGGPEQYF. The CDR3 DNA sequence: TGTGCCACCAGCTTACAAGGGACAGGGGGCCCCGAGCAGTACTTC.